Below, 25 T cell receptor beta chains from the same sample are listed, as sequenced in a study of neurological immune-mediated disorders (dated by TCRdb to the late 2010s). The method was 5' RACE. Instrument used: Illumina HiSeq 2500. The raw public reads went through TCRdb reprocessing: fastp at Q25, MiXCR clone calling, in-frame beta chains kept. Every distinct CDR3 protein forms one entry, paired with its most common genes and DNA. The sample contains roughly 88,000 distinct CDR3 sequences, 3% to 4.5% of them found a single time. Under 3.5% of the sample comes from the top ten. The material sequenced was PBMCs. The receptor set was obtained from a woman aged 50 to 65 with multiple sclerosis.

This clonotype was observed at least ten times. V is TRBV20-1 and J is TRBJ1-5, with D hard to call. The CDR3 is made up of 16 amino acids. Per germline, CDR1 DFQATT and CDR2 SNEGSKA (reference sequence). The V gene lost 0 bases and the J gene lost 6 bases, with 18 bases spanning the gap. The CDR3 nucleotides are TGCAGTGCTAGAGATAATTGGAGCAGCGGAATTCAGCCCCAGCATTTT. As protein: CSARDNWSSGIQPQHF.

This clonotype showed up many times. V and J are TRBV4-3 and TRBJ1-4, with unresolved D. Trimming removed 0 bases at V and 7 bases at J, with 18 bases between. The germline gives CDR1 LGHNA, CDR2 YSLEER. The CDR3 is 17 amino acids. DNA for the CDR3: TGCGCCAGCAGCCAAGATCCCCCCCGGGCCGGATTTGAAAAACTGTTTTTT. Its protein is CASSQDPPRAGFEKLFF.

This clonotype was counted many times. The chain carries TRBV20-1 and TRBJ2-1; perhaps TRBD2 as D (6 bases). Germline CDR1 and CDR2: DFQATT and SNEGSKA (reference sequence). The CDR3 totals 16 residues. The V gene lost 4 bases and the J gene lost 0 bases, with 16 bases spanning the gap. CDR3: CSAILARLSSYNEQFF. CDR3 bases: TGCAGTGCTATACTAGCCAGGCTGAGCTCCTACAATGAGCAGTTCTTC.

This clonotype was observed many times. The chain recombines TRBV7-9 with TRBJ2-1; D remains ambiguous. Trimming took 7 bases from V and 10 from J, leaving 14 bases between them. The CDR3 contains 12 residues. Germline V CDR1 and CDR2: SEHNR, FQNEAQ (reference sequence). The CDR3: CASIMDGWEQFF. Written as DNA, the CDR3 is TGTGCCAGCATCATGGACGGTTGGGAGCAGTTCTTC.

This clonotype was seen many times. The chain employs TRBV9 and TRBJ1-2, with D possibly TRBD1 on 5 matching bases. CDR3 size: 16 residues. From germline, CDR1 is SGDLS and CDR2 YYNGEE. V lost 4 bases, J lost 7 bases, and 23 bases lay in between. The CDR3 DNA is TGTGCCAGCAGCTATAGCCTCCAGGGTTCAGGAGGTGGCTACACCTTC. Amino acid sequence: CASSYSLQGSGGGYTF.

There are a few counts of this clonotype. The chain has TRBV20-1 and TRBJ2-5; D remains ambiguous. The CDR3 loop spans 13 amino acids. Germline V gene sequence: CDR1 DFQATT, CDR2 SNEGSKA (reference sequence). Deletions cut 0 bases from V and 2 bases from J, with 7 bases between. Here the CDR3 reads CSARDNNQETQYF. In nucleotides, the CDR3 is TGCAGTGCTAGAGATAACAATCAAGAGACCCAGTACTTC.

The table lists this clonotype with many counts. The chain joins TRBV28 to TRBJ2-7; D is undetermined. V lost 3 bases, J lost 2 bases, and 14 bases lay in between. Germline loops: CDR1 MDHEN, CDR2 SYDVKM. The CDR3 extends over 15 amino acids. Here the CDR3 DNA reads TGTGCCAGCAGTTTTAAGGTGTTTTTAGCCTACGAGCAGTACTTC. This sequence encodes CASSFKVFLAYEQYF.

This clonotype was detected only a few times. V gene TRBV4-1 combines with J gene TRBJ1-4; no definite D call. The CDR3 is 16 amino acids. V was cut by 1 base and J by 8 bases, with 17 bases left in between. CDR1 and CDR2 from the germline V gene are MGHRA and YSYEKL. CDR3 nucleotide sequence: TGCGCCAGCAGCCAAGGATTCGCAGGTTCGGGAGAAAAACTGTTTTTT. Translating gives CASSQGFAGSGEKLFF.

In its sample, this clonotype was seen many times. This chain links TRBV20-1 with TRBJ2-7; 7 nucleotides line up with TRBD1. V dropped 5 bases and J dropped 3; count of bases not matched to a gene: 4. Germline V CDR1 and CDR2: DFQATT, SNEGSKA (reference sequence). The CDR3 runs 12 residues. CDR3 nucleotide sequence: TGCAGTGCTTCTGACAGGGACTACGAGCAGTACTTC. Encoded protein: CSASDRDYEQYF.

This clonotype showed up many times. The chain is built from TRBV10-3 and TRBJ2-7; TRBD2 matches at 7 bases. J gave up 0 bases and V 5 bases, and 4 bases lay outside the gene matches. The CDR3 loop spans 14 amino acids. Germline loops: CDR1 ENHRY, CDR2 SYGVKD. The CDR3 region is CAISQTSSSYEQYF. The CDR3, as DNA: TGTGCCATCAGTCAGACTAGCTCCTCCTACGAGCAGTACTTC.

This clonotype has a count of ten or more. The gene calls are TRBV7-2 and TRBJ2-7; TRBD2 aligns across 7 bases. From germline, CDR1 is SGHTA and CDR2 FQGNSA. The CDR3 extends over 13 amino acids. With V trimmed by 10 bases and J by 6 bases, 12 bases remained unmatched. The CDR3 loop reads CATSWGGSVEQYF. Written as DNA, the CDR3 is TGTGCCACCTCGTGGGGGGGTTCGGTCGAGCAGTACTTC.

This clonotype was detected ten times or more. V gene TRBV10-2 combines with J gene TRBJ1-5; no clear D. This CDR3 contains 15 residues. V shed 4 bases and J shed 1 base, with 11 bases lying between them. Germline V lookup: CDR1 WSHSY, CDR2 SAAADI. The CDR3 loop reads CASSGYSISNQPQHF. Here the CDR3 DNA reads TGCGCCAGCAGTGGGTATAGTATCAGCAATCAGCCCCAGCATTTT.

This clonotype was seen ten or more times. The CDR3 spells CSVGAGGYETQYF. The CDR3 DNA is TGCAGCGTTGGGGCAGGGGGCTATGAGACCCAGTACTTC. The chain links TRBV29-1 to TRBJ2-5; 8 bases match TRBD1. V dropped 4 bases and J dropped 5; count of bases not matched to a gene: 6. Germline CDR1 SQVTM, CDR2 ANQGSEA. CDR3 size: 13 residues.

This clonotype was counted at least ten times. The chain joins TRBV20-1 to TRBJ2-7; 11 nucleotides align to TRBD1. Germline CDR1 is DFQATT and CDR2 is SNEGSKA (reference sequence). The CDR3 is 13 amino acids. The V segment lost 6 bases and the J segment 2 bases; nucleotides outside the gene matches: 3. The CDR3: CSAQGQGAYEQYF. The CDR3 bases are TGCAGTGCACAGGGACAGGGGGCCTACGAGCAGTACTTC.

Many counts were recorded for this clonotype. The gene calls are TRBV5-1 and TRBJ1-6; TRBD1 aligns across 9 bases. Per the germline V gene, CDR1 is SGHRS and CDR2 is YFSETQ. V dropped 6 bases and J dropped 8; count of bases not matched to a gene: 9. This CDR3 is 15 amino acids long. As DNA, the CDR3 is TGCGCCAGCACCTTATTGACAGGGGGTGATTCACCCCTCCACTTT. Its protein is CASTLLTGGDSPLHF.

There are many counts of this clonotype. The chain uses TRBV6-5 and TRBJ2-1, with 7 bases fitting TRBD2. From germline, CDR1 is MNHEY and CDR2 SVGAGI. The CDR3 loop spans 16 amino acids. The V segment lost 0 bases and the J segment 5 bases; nucleotides outside the gene matches: 7. In DNA form, the CDR3 reads TGTGCCAGCAGTTACTCGCCGTCTAGCGGAAACAATGAGCAGTTCTTC. Protein: CASSYSPSSGNNEQFF.

J is TRBJ1-3 and V is TRBV7-6; maybe TRBD1 (6 bases). With 6 bases removed from V and 2 bases from J, the gap between germline ends came to 11 bases. The V gene's germline CDR1 is SGHVS and CDR2 FNYEAQ. The CDR3 is 14 residues long. This chain's CDR3 is CASRSGTPGNTIYF. DNA of the CDR3: TGTGCCAGCAGATCCGGGACACCTGGAAACACCATATATTTT. Supplemented by reference TRBV7-6 and TRBJ1-3, the full variable domain reads GAGVSQSPRYKVTKRGQDVALRCDPISGHVSLYWYRQALGQGPEFLTYFNYEAQQDKSGLPNDRFSAERPEGSISTLTIQRTEQRDSAMYRCASRSGTPGNTIYFGEGSWLTVV.

This clonotype showed up many times. The chain is built from TRBV7-2 and TRBJ1-1; no clear D. V lost 1 base and J lost 0, with 6 bases in between. CDR3 size: 14 residues. Per the germline V gene, CDR1 is SGHTA and CDR2 is FQGNSA. The CDR3 loop is CASSLGQLNTEAFF. The CDR3 DNA reads TGTGCCAGCAGCTTAGGACAATTGAACACTGAAGCTTTCTTT.

This clonotype appeared many times. The chain combines TRBV3-1 with TRBJ1-4, with D tentatively TRBD1 (6 bases). The CDR3 spans 11 residues. Trimming stripped 6 bases from V and 12 bases from J, with 11 bases between. Germline CDR1 and CDR2: LGHDT and YNNKEL (reference sequence). CDR3 nucleotides: TGTGCCAGCAGACTGGAGGGGGAACTGTTTTTT. Its translation is CASRLEGELFF.

This clonotype was observed a few times. A read error is likely, as this CDR3 ends without the conserved phenylalanine or tryptophan. CDR3 region: CSATGQMNTEAFN. The CDR3 DNA follows: TGCAGTGCTACCGGGCAGATGAACACTGAAGCTTTCAAT. V usage is TRBV20-1 and J usage is TRBJ1-1; D gene unclear. In germline, CDR1 is DFQATT, CDR2 SNEGSKA (reference sequence). V lost 4 bases and J lost 0, with 9 bases in between. This CDR3 spans 13 amino acids.

Many counts were recorded for this clonotype. This chain uses TRBV20-1 with TRBJ2-1, with 8 positions matching TRBD1. The V gene's germline CDR1 is DFQATT and CDR2 SNEGSKA (reference sequence). The V and J ends lost 1 base and 4 bases, in that order; junction bases with no gene match: 6. This CDR3 region has 15 residues. The CDR3 nucleotides read TGCAGTGCTAGAGTTCAGGGGGCGCGGTACAATGAGCAGTTCTTC. Its translation is CSARVQGARYNEQFF.

There are many counts of this clonotype. The CDR3 sequence is CASSVGGTEQETQYF. CDR3 nucleotide sequence: TGTGCCAGCAGCGTAGGGGGGACAGAACAAGAGACCCAGTACTTC. V gene TRBV9 combines with J gene TRBJ2-5, with 7 bases matching TRBD1. This CDR3 spans 15 amino acids. Germline V lookup: CDR1 SGDLS, CDR2 YYNGEE. Trimming took 0 bases from V and 2 from J; bases not matched to a gene: 4.

This clonotype came up many times. V is TRBV5-1 and J is TRBJ1-1; 7 nucleotides line up with TRBD1. Germline-derived CDR1 and CDR2 are SGHRS and YFSETQ. V shed 5 bases, J shed 0 bases, and the junction held 16 bases outside the gene matches. The CDR3 has 18 residues. The CDR3 DNA sequence: TGCGCCAGCAGGTCCCAGCCACAGGGGCGACGGATGAACACTGAAGCTTTCTTT. Amino acids: CASRSQPQGRRMNTEAFF.

This clonotype was recorded at least ten times. The DNA for the CDR3 is TGCGCCAGCAGCCAAGATGGATTCTCCTTGGTGCAGTACTTC. Residues: CASSQDGFSLVQYF. This rearrangement joins TRBV4-1 to TRBJ2-7; D gene ambiguous. Germline V gives CDR1 MGHRA, CDR2 YSYEKL. CDR3 length: 14 residues. Trimming shortened V by 0 bases and J by 9 bases, and 15 bases separated the two germline ends.

This clonotype was counted ten times or more. The chain combines TRBV20-1 with TRBJ2-7; TRBD1 is a possible D gene (6 bases). Germline V gene data show CDR1 as DFQATT and CDR2 as SNEGSKA (reference sequence). The V and J ends lost 6 bases and 6 bases respectively, with 12 bases between them. CDR3 length: 11 amino acids. The CDR3 is CSAAQGFEQYF. In DNA form, the CDR3 reads TGCAGTGCCGCGCAGGGGTTCGAGCAGTACTTC.